The rows below give T cell receptor beta chains drawn from one sample of a study of blood T cell repertoires in COVID-19. Here immunoSEQ multiplex PCR was the method, and the copy in TCRdb shows in-frame clones only, minus some. This sample yields some 130,000 clones, of which about 72% are seen a single time; 1.5% to 2% belongs to the top ten. Source material: peripheral blood. The receptors derive from a woman aged 70-85 years with acute or convalescent COVID-19. The CDR3 runs from the conserved cysteine through the conserved F or W. The D gene is left open where the match is weak. Part of the rows lack a size; the others show once, few, many or a class for expanded clones.

V gene: TRBV10-3; clone size: NA; J gene: TRBJ1-6; D gene: TRBD1; CDR3 protein: CAIRDRDRVDSPLHF; CDR3 DNA: TGTGCCATCAGGGACCGGGACAGGGTGGATTCACCCCTCCACTTT
V gene: TRBV4-1; clone size: once; J gene: TRBJ2-2; D gene: NA; CDR3 protein: CASSQGTGGLWNTGELFF; CDR3 DNA: TGCGCCAGCAGCCAAGGTACGGGCGGACTTTGGAACACCGGGGAGCTGTTTTTT
V gene: TRBV6-5; clone size: NA; J gene: TRBJ2-1; D gene: NA; CDR3 protein: CASSLPGEGNEQFF; CDR3 DNA: TGTGCCAGCAGTTTGCCAGGGGAAGGGAATGAGCAGTTCTTC
V gene: TRBV5-4; clone size: many; J gene: TRBJ2-3; D gene: NA; CDR3 protein: CASSLPDSPLQTDTQYF; CDR3 DNA: TGTGCCAGCAGCTTACCGGACAGTCCTCTCCAAACAGATACGCAGTATTTT
V gene: TRBV12-5; clone size: NA; J gene: TRBJ2-2; D gene: NA; CDR3 protein: CASGSPRLQTGELFF; CDR3 DNA: TGTGCTAGTGGTTCTCCGAGGCTTCAAACCGGGGAGCTGTTTTTT
V gene: TRBV25-1; clone size: NA; J gene: TRBJ1-1; D gene: TRBD1; CDR3 protein: CASSEGGQGWAFF; CDR3 DNA: TGTGCCAGCAGTGAGGGGGGACAGGGTTGGGCTTTCTTT
V gene: TRBV5-4; clone size: NA; J gene: TRBJ2-1; D gene: TRBD2; CDR3 protein: CASSLSGVHNEQFF; CDR3 DNA: TGTGCCAGCAGCCTTAGCGGGGTACACAATGAGCAGTTCTTC
V gene: TRBV3-1/TRBV3-2; clone size: few; J gene: TRBJ1-6; D gene: NA; CDR3 protein: CASSPAVGQPNSPLHF; CDR3 DNA: TGTGCCAGCAGCCCCGCAGTGGGCCAGCCAAATTCACCCCTCCACTTT
V gene: TRBV11-3; clone size: many; J gene: TRBJ2-1; D gene: TRBD2; CDR3 protein: CASRSDSGSGNEQFF; CDR3 DNA: TGTGCCAGCAGGAGCGATAGCGGGTCCGGGAATGAGCAGTTCTTC
V gene: TRBV14; clone size: NA; J gene: TRBJ1-2; D gene: NA; CDR3 protein: CASSQDQGNYGYTF; CDR3 DNA: TGTGCCAGCAGCCAGGACCAGGGGAACTATGGCTACACCTTC
V gene: TRBV5-8; clone size: NA; J gene: TRBJ1-4; D gene: NA; CDR3 protein: CASSLVYGGPEKLFF; CDR3 DNA: TGTGCCAGCAGCTTGGTTTACGGGGGTCCCGAAAAACTGTTTTTT
V gene: TRBV9; clone size: few; J gene: TRBJ1-4; D gene: NA; CDR3 protein: CASTRDAGEKLFF; CDR3 DNA: TGTGCCAGCACCCGGGACGCGGGAGAAAAACTGTTTTTT
V gene: TRBV5-1; clone size: many; J gene: TRBJ2-5; D gene: TRBD2; CDR3 protein: CASGSSGGSETQYF; CDR3 DNA: TGCGCCAGCGGATCCTCGGGAGGATCGGAGACCCAGTACTTC
V gene: TRBV5-4; clone size: NA; J gene: TRBJ2-7; D gene: NA; CDR3 protein: CASSRDRRLYEQYF; CDR3 DNA: TGTGCCAGCAGCCGAGACAGGAGATTATACGAGCAGTACTTC
V gene: TRBV5-1; clone size: NA; J gene: TRBJ2-1; D gene: TRBD2; CDR3 protein: CASSSSGGFGNEQFF; CDR3 DNA: TGCGCCAGCAGCTCCAGCGGGGGGTTTGGGAATGAGCAGTTCTTC
V gene: TRBV5-1; clone size: NA; J gene: TRBJ2-3; D gene: TRBD2; CDR3 protein: CASSPQGLAGGLGTDTQYF; CDR3 DNA: TGCGCCAGCAGCCCCCAGGGACTAGCGGGAGGTTTAGGCACAGATACGCAGTATTTT
V gene: TRBV6-5; clone size: NA; J gene: TRBJ2-1; D gene: TRBD2; CDR3 protein: CASRSRLAGVPEQFF; CDR3 DNA: TGTGCCAGCAGATCCAGACTAGCGGGAGTACCTGAGCAGTTCTTC
V gene: TRBV6-2/TRBV6-3; clone size: NA; J gene: TRBJ2-3; D gene: TRBD2; CDR3 protein: CASSYGLAGGDTQYF; CDR3 DNA: TGTGCCAGCAGTTACGGGCTAGCGGGGGGAGATACGCAGTATTTT
V gene: TRBV2; clone size: NA; J gene: TRBJ1-1; D gene: NA; CDR3 protein: CASSEGGPKRGTEAFF; CDR3 DNA: TGTGCCAGCAGTGAAGGGGGGCCCAAGAGGGGCACTGAAGCTTTCTTT
V gene: TRBV28; clone size: NA; J gene: TRBJ2-6; D gene: TRBD1; CDR3 protein: CASSPAGTGGKGSGANVLTF; CDR3 DNA: TGTGCCAGCAGCCCCGCCGGGACAGGGGGCAAAGGGTCTGGGGCCAACGTCCTGACTTTC
V gene: TRBV6-5; clone size: NA; J gene: TRBJ1-1; D gene: NA; CDR3 protein: CASSNLGGGEAFF; CDR3 DNA: TGTGCCAGCAGTAATCTAGGGGGGGGTGAAGCTTTCTTT
V gene: TRBV7-6; clone size: NA; J gene: TRBJ2-7; D gene: TRBD1; CDR3 protein: CASSPRQGSPPYEQYF; CDR3 DNA: TGTGCCAGCAGTCCAAGACAGGGGTCTCCCCCCTACGAGCAGTACTTC
V gene: TRBV11-2; clone size: NA; J gene: TRBJ2-7; D gene: NA; CDR3 protein: CASSLVPDSYSEQYF; CDR3 DNA: TGTGCCAGCAGCTTAGTCCCGGACAGTTACTCCGAGCAGTACTTC
V gene: TRBV2; clone size: NA; J gene: TRBJ2-3; D gene: TRBD2; CDR3 protein: CASSEKPGLATDTQYF; CDR3 DNA: TGTGCCAGCAGTGAAAAGCCGGGACTAGCAACAGATACGCAGTATTTT
V gene: TRBV23-1; clone size: NA; J gene: TRBJ1-5; D gene: NA; CDR3 protein: CASSQSAGVDSNQPQHF; CDR3 DNA: TGCGCCAGCAGTCAATCGGCGGGGGTGGATAGCAATCAGCCCCAGCATTTT
V gene: TRBV7-9; clone size: NA; J gene: TRBJ2-2; D gene: NA; CDR3 protein: CASSPPDRSTGELFF; CDR3 DNA: TGTGCCAGCAGCCCACCGGACAGAAGCACCGGGGAGCTGTTTTTT
V gene: TRBV24-1; clone size: NA; J gene: TRBJ2-1; D gene: TRBD2; CDR3 protein: CAIGLAGNEQFF; CDR3 DNA: TGTGCCATAGGACTAGCGGGGAATGAGCAGTTCTTC
V gene: TRBV3-1/TRBV3-2; clone size: NA; J gene: TRBJ1-5; D gene: TRBD1; CDR3 protein: CASSQDSGTAGNQPQHF; CDR3 DNA: TGTGCCAGCAGCCAAGATAGCGGGACAGCCGGCAATCAGCCCCAGCATTTT
V gene: TRBV5-8; clone size: NA; J gene: TRBJ1-5; D gene: NA; CDR3 protein: CASSLSRRPQHF; CDR3 DNA: TGTGCCAGCAGCTTGTCCCGCAGGCCCCAGCATTTT
V gene: TRBV5-5; clone size: NA; J gene: TRBJ1-4; D gene: NA; CDR3 protein: CASSLLQGLGKLFF; CDR3 DNA: TGTGCCAGCAGCTTGTTGCAGGGATTGGGAAAACTGTTTTTT
V gene: TRBV6-5; clone size: once; J gene: TRBJ2-5; D gene: NA; CDR3 protein: CASSPDQETQYF; CDR3 DNA: TGTGCCAGCAGCCCGGACCAAGAGACCCAGTACTTC
V gene: TRBV7-2; clone size: NA; J gene: TRBJ2-7; D gene: NA; CDR3 protein: CASSLQQGYEQYF; CDR3 DNA: TGTGCCAGCAGCTTACAGCAGGGCTACGAGCAGTACTTC
V gene: TRBV9; clone size: NA; J gene: TRBJ1-2; D gene: NA; CDR3 protein: CASSSVWGYTF; CDR3 DNA: TGTGCCAGCAGCTCAGTCTGGGGCTACACCTTC
V gene: TRBV5-4; clone size: NA; J gene: TRBJ2-3; D gene: TRBD2; CDR3 protein: CASSLRLAGPTDTQYF; CDR3 DNA: TGTGCCAGCAGCTTAAGACTAGCGGGGCCGACAGATACGCAGTATTTT
V gene: TRBV18; clone size: NA; J gene: TRBJ1-1; D gene: TRBD1; CDR3 protein: CASSPLDRGVAEAFF; CDR3 DNA: TGTGCCAGCTCACCACTTGACAGGGGGGTGGCCGAAGCTTTCTTT
V gene: TRBV23-1; clone size: NA; J gene: TRBJ2-7; D gene: NA; CDR3 protein: CASSQSRQPTYEQYF; CDR3 DNA: TGCGCCAGCAGTCAATCTAGACAGCCGACCTACGAGCAGTACTTC
V gene: TRBV4-1; clone size: NA; J gene: TRBJ2-2; D gene: TRBD1; CDR3 protein: CASSLSHQGVNTGELFF; CDR3 DNA: TGCGCCAGCAGCCTCTCACACCAGGGGGTGAACACCGGGGAGCTGTTTTTT
V gene: TRBV10-2; clone size: NA; J gene: TRBJ2-7; D gene: NA; CDR3 protein: CASSTARGLYEQYF; CDR3 DNA: TGCGCCAGCAGTACGGCTCGAGGCCTCTACGAGCAGTACTTC
V gene: TRBV11-2; clone size: NA; J gene: TRBJ1-5; D gene: NA; CDR3 protein: CASSLEGVAGGNQPQHF; CDR3 DNA: TGTGCCAGCAGCTTAGAGGGTGTGGCAGGGGGCAATCAGCCCCAGCATTTT
V gene: TRBV24-1; clone size: once; J gene: TRBJ2-1; D gene: TRBD1; CDR3 protein: CATSGSGGDYNEQFF; CDR3 DNA: TGTGCCACCAGTGGGTCAGGGGGCGACTACAATGAGCAGTTCTTC
V gene: TRBV6-2/TRBV6-3; clone size: once; J gene: TRBJ2-4; D gene: NA; CDR3 protein: CASSFHPQMSAKNIQYF; CDR3 DNA: TGTGCCAGCAGTTTCCACCCCCAGATGTCAGCCAAAAACATTCAGTACTTC
V gene: TRBV6-6; clone size: NA; J gene: TRBJ2-5; D gene: NA; CDR3 protein: CASSYTDSVQETQYF; CDR3 DNA: TGTGCCAGCAGTTACACGGACAGCGTTCAAGAGACCCAGTACTTC
V gene: TRBV2; clone size: NA; J gene: TRBJ1-6; D gene: NA; CDR3 protein: CASSQGTSYNSPLHF; CDR3 DNA: TGTGCCAGCAGTCAGGGTACCTCCTATAATTCACCCCTCCACTTT
V gene: TRBV6-5; clone size: few; J gene: TRBJ2-7; D gene: NA; CDR3 protein: CASSYSQGMGHEQYF; CDR3 DNA: TGTGCCAGCAGTTACTCGCAGGGTATGGGCCACGAGCAGTACTTC
V gene: TRBV5-1; clone size: once; J gene: TRBJ2-6; D gene: NA; CDR3 protein: CASSLVGSSGANVLTF; CDR3 DNA: TGCGCCAGCAGCTTGGTCGGGAGCTCTGGGGCCAACGTCCTGACTTTC
V gene: TRBV18; clone size: NA; J gene: TRBJ2-2; D gene: TRBD2; CDR3 protein: CASSLTSGGYGELFF; CDR3 DNA: TGTGCCAGCTCATTGACTAGCGGAGGGTACGGGGAGCTGTTTTTT
V gene: TRBV5-1; clone size: NA; J gene: TRBJ2-5; D gene: TRBD2; CDR3 protein: CASSSSRGMSGRRLQETQYF; CDR3 DNA: TGCGCCAGCAGCTCATCCCGGGGAATGAGCGGGAGAAGACTGCAAGAGACCCAGTACTTC
V gene: TRBV11-2; clone size: many; J gene: TRBJ2-7; D gene: NA; CDR3 protein: CASSFGTHSSYEQYF; CDR3 DNA: TGTGCCAGCAGCTTCGGGACTCATAGCTCCTACGAGCAGTACTTC
V gene: TRBV7-2; clone size: once; J gene: TRBJ2-3; D gene: NA; CDR3 protein: CASSLERDSNTDTQYF; CDR3 DNA: TGTGCCAGCAGCTTAGAACGGGACTCGAACACAGATACGCAGTATTTT
V gene: TRBV29-1; clone size: once; J gene: TRBJ2-3; D gene: NA; CDR3 protein: CSTQGGFTDTQYF; CDR3 DNA: TGCAGCACTCAGGGGGGTTTCACAGATACGCAGTATTTT
V gene: TRBV10-1; clone size: NA; J gene: TRBJ1-2; D gene: NA; CDR3 protein: CASSPQAGYGYTF; CDR3 DNA: TGCGCCAGCAGTCCTCAGGCAGGGTATGGCTACACCTTC
V gene: TRBV7-2; clone size: NA; J gene: TRBJ2-7; D gene: NA; CDR3 protein: CASSSGVGYEQYF; CDR3 DNA: TGTGCCAGCAGCTCCGGGGTGGGGTACGAGCAGTACTTC
V gene: TRBV7-8; clone size: many; J gene: TRBJ2-7; D gene: TRBD2; CDR3 protein: CASSWGTSSGEQYF; CDR3 DNA: TGTGCCAGCAGCTGGGGGACTAGCTCTGGCGAGCAGTACTTC